This T cell receptor beta chain was profiled in a study of long-term antiretroviral therapy in people with HIV. Germline assignment: CDR1 SEHNR and CDR2 FQNEAQ (reference sequence). The CDR3 length is 15 residues. V lost 1 base to trimming and J lost 2 bases, with 8 bases between them. Version v3.0 of the immunoSEQ assay ran at survey level. Profiling relied on immunoSEQ multiplex PCR, and the TCRdb table lists in-frame clones only, not all of them. The data contain some 26,000 clones, around 86% of them singletons. The rearrangement links TRBV7-9 to TRBJ2-2; maybe TRBD1 (5 bases). This TCR was recovered from a man aged 50 to 59 with HIV. This material consisted of unsorted PBMCs, taken 2.9 years after starting antiretroviral therapy. This chain's CDR3 is CASSLGGANTGELFF. In nucleotides, the CDR3 is TGTGCCAGCAGCTTAGGGGGCGCAAACACCGGGGAGCTGTTTTTT.